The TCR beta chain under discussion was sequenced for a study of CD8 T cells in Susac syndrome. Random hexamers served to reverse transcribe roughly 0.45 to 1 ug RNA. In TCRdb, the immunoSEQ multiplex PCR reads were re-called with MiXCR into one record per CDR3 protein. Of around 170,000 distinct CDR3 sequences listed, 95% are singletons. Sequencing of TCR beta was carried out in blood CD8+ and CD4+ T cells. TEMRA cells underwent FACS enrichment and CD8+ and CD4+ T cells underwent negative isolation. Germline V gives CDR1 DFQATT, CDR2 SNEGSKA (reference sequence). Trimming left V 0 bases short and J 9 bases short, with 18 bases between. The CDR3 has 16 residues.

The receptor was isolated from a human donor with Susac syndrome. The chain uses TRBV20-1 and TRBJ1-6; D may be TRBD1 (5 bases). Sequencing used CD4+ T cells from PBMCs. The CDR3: CSARDGWVAGLSPLHF. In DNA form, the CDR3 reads TGCAGTGCTAGAGATGGGTGGGTGGCGGGACTTTCACCCCTCCACTTT.